This entry lists 27 T cell receptor beta chains sequenced from one sample in a study of identical twins. TCRdb called the 5' RACE reads again in MiXCR, with one record for every CDR3 protein. This repertoire shows nearly 900,000 distinct CDR3 sequences, 9% to 15% found once; its top ten account for around 1.5%. The same sample was also used in a study of yellow fever vaccine responses in identical twins.

Source material: PBMCs. The receptor set was obtained from a woman in her late teens or twenties in good health.

The DNA for the CDR3 is TGCAGCATCCAACCAGGGCTGAAGACCCAGTACTTC. It encodes CSIQPGLKTQYF. The rearrangement uses TRBV29-1 and TRBJ2-5, with D possibly being TRBD1 (5 bases). Trimming took off 8 bases at V and 6 bases at J, with 16 bases between the two ends. This CDR3 is 12 amino acids long. Germline assignment: CDR1 SQVTM and CDR2 ANQGSEA.

This clonotype was counted a few times. The J gene is TRBJ2-7, the V gene TRBV4-1; D is perhaps TRBD1 (6 bases). The germline gives CDR1 MGHRA, CDR2 YSYEKL. This CDR3 has 15 residues. With 0 bases removed from V and 2 bases from J, the gap between germline ends came to 11 bases. The CDR3 sequence is CASSQDGNRAYEQYF. The CDR3 nucleotides are TGCGCCAGCAGCCAAGATGGGAACAGGGCCTACGAGCAGTACTTC.

This clonotype was observed a handful of times. The genes are TRBV25-1 and TRBJ2-5, with 11 bases lining up with TRBD2. J gave up 1 base and V 5 bases, and 12 bases lay outside the gene matches. Germline CDR1 and CDR2: MGHDK and SYGVNS. The CDR3 sequence is 18 residues long. CDR3 coding DNA: TGTGCCAGCAGTCATTCACTAGCGGGGGCGTTCCTCCAAGAGACCCAGTACTTC. It specifies CASSHSLAGAFLQETQYF.

This chain links TRBV29-1 with TRBJ1-3; the D gene is possibly TRBD1 (6 bases). V was clipped by 5 bases and J by 0 bases, with 8 bases between them. Germline assignment: CDR1 SQVTM and CDR2 ANQGSEA. The CDR3 loop spans 13 amino acids. CDR3 sequence reads: CSVRDNSGNTIYF. The DNA for the CDR3 is TGCAGCGTTCGGGACAACTCTGGAAACACCATATATTTT. The variable domain in full, completed from reference TRBV29-1 and TRBJ1-3, reads SAVISQKPSRDICQRGTSLTIQCQVDSQVTMMFWYRQQPGQSLTLIATANQGSEATYESGFVIDKFPISRPNLTFSTLTVSNMSPEDSSIYLCSVRDNSGNTIYFGEGSWLTVV.

This chain joins TRBV15 and TRBJ1-2, with D hard to call. The CDR3 contains 15 residues. The V end was cut by 1 base, the J end by 0 bases, with 9 bases between. Germline CDR1 and CDR2: LNHNV and YYDKDF (reference sequence). CDR3 coding DNA: TGTGCCACCAGCAGAGGCAGATCATCTAACTATGGCTACACCTTC. Protein: CATSRGRSSNYGYTF.

The chain employs TRBV5-5 and TRBJ2-2; D ambiguous. This CDR3 contains 14 residues. The ends were cut back, 9 bases at V and 9 bases at J, with 21 bases in the middle. Germline V gene data show CDR1 as SGHKS and CDR2 as YYEKEE (reference sequence). CDR3 coding DNA: TGTGCCATGAGCAGCAGACTCCTCCCATGGGAGCTGTTTTTT. Encoded protein: CAMSSRLLPWELFF. Complete variable domain (other parts from reference TRBV5-5 and TRBJ2-2): DAGVTQSPTHLIKTRGQQVTLRCSPISGHKSVSWYQQVLGQGPQFIFQYYEKEERGRGNFPDRFSARQFPNYSSELNVNALLLGDSALYLCAMSSRLLPWELFFGEGSRLTVL.

This clonotype was counted a few times. This chain links TRBV5-5 with TRBJ2-7; no reliable D call. The CDR3 has 15 residues. V lost 4 bases to trimming and J lost 0 bases, with 14 bases between them. CDR1 SGHKS and CDR2 YYEKEE come from the germline V gene (reference sequence). For the CDR3, the DNA is TGTGCCAGCAGCCGTACCGGTAGAGGCTCCTACGAGCAGTACTTC. It yields the protein CASSRTGRGSYEQYF.

V and J are TRBV18 and TRBJ2-5; the D is unclear. There are 13 residues in the CDR3. Germline V gene sequence: CDR1 KGHSH, CDR2 LQKENI. Trimming took off 6 bases at V and 2 bases at J, with 10 bases between the two ends. This CDR3 is CASSRPEQETQYF. The CDR3 region has the DNA TGTGCCAGCTCGAGGCCAGAACAAGAGACCCAGTACTTC. The full variable domain, rest sourced from reference TRBV18 and TRBJ2-5, is NAGVMQNPRHLVRRRGQEARLRCSPMKGHSHVYWYRQLPEEGLKFMVYLQKENIIDESGMPKERFSAEFPKEGPSILRIQQVVRGDSAAYFCASSRPEQETQYFGPGTRLLVL.

The gene calls are TRBV7-8 and TRBJ2-1; D is uncertain. Germline assignment: CDR1 SGHVS and CDR2 FQNEAQ. Trimming removed 5 bases from V and 0 bases from J, with 14 bases in between. This CDR3 comprises 16 residues. The CDR3 bases are TGTGCCAGCAGCCCTCGCGGCGATAGCTCCTACAATGAGCAGTTCTTC. Its protein product is CASSPRGDSSYNEQFF.

In this sample, this clonotype turned up a few times. The genes are TRBV12-3 or TRBV12-4 and TRBJ1-5; D not certain. This CDR3 has 13 residues. V shed 1 base and J shed 10 bases, with 11 bases lying between them. CDR3 sequence: CASSLGADLPQHF. The DNA of the CDR3 is TGTGCCAGCAGTTTAGGGGCAGATCTCCCCCAGCATTTT.

This clonotype was counted ten times or more. The V and J genes are TRBV7-2 and TRBJ1-2, with D tentatively TRBD1 (6 bases). CDR1 is SGHTA and CDR2 is FQGNSA in the germline V gene. The CDR3 loop spans 16 amino acids. The V end was cut by 5 bases, the J end by 2 bases, with 18 bases between. CDR3 residues: CASSAMVQGKNYGYTF. The DNA for the CDR3 is TGTGCCAGCAGCGCCATGGTACAGGGAAAGAACTATGGCTACACCTTC.

This clonotype was seen only a few times. The rearrangement links TRBV6-1 to TRBJ2-3; D gene unclear. The CDR3 has 13 residues. The germline V gene encodes CDR1 MNHNS and CDR2 SASEGT. The germline V and J ends were trimmed by 10 bases and 0 bases, with 11 bases remaining between them. CDR3 DNA: TGTGCCAACCGTATTGGTAGCACAGATACGCAGTATTTT. The encoded protein is CANRIGSTDTQYF.

The genes are TRBV7-8 and TRBJ2-3; TRBD2 might be the D (6 bases). The V gene lost 3 bases and the J gene lost 1 base, with 11 bases spanning the gap. The CDR3 is 15 amino acids. Germline values: CDR1 SGHVS, CDR2 FQNEAQ. The CDR3 DNA reads TGTGCCAGCAGCTTGGAGCGGAGGGGCACAGATACGCAGTATTTT. Its translation: CASSLERRGTDTQYF.

This sequence joins TRBV12-3 or TRBV12-4 and TRBJ2-1, with D possibly being TRBD1 (6 bases). Between the trimmed V and J ends, which lost 10 bases and 9 bases, there was a span of 34 bases. The CDR3 extends over 18 amino acids. In nucleotides, the CDR3 is TGTGCCACCGCAGTGGGGAGACAGGCAGACCCTTGGGTTTGTGAGCAGTTCTTC. This translates into CATAVGRQADPWVCEQFF.

This clonotype has a handful of counts. The chain employs TRBV14 and TRBJ2-2; no reliable D call. The ends were cut back, 3 bases at V and 5 bases at J, with 10 bases in the middle. This CDR3 region has 14 residues. CDR1 is SGHDN, CDR2 FVKESK, per germline. CDR3 sequence: CASSHSMRTGELFF. CDR3 DNA sequence: TGTGCCAGCAGCCACAGTATGCGAACCGGGGAGCTGTTTTTT.

This clonotype was found a few times. The chain carries TRBV6-5 and TRBJ1-5, with unresolved D. The CDR3 runs 14 residues. Germline V lookup: CDR1 MNHEY, CDR2 SVGAGI. Trimming removed 6 bases at V and 0 bases at J, with 9 bases between. CDR3 in amino acids: CASSDSFSNQPQHF. The CDR3 bases are TGTGCCAGCAGCGACTCGTTTAGCAATCAGCCCCAGCATTTT.

The V and J genes are TRBV6-1 and TRBJ2-5; D gene ambiguous. Germline V gene lookup returns CDR1 MNHNS and CDR2 SASEGT. The V gene lost 5 bases and the J gene lost 0 bases, with 10 bases spanning the gap. CDR3 length: 14 amino acids. The CDR3 loop reads CASSTALYQETQYF. The CDR3 region has the DNA TGTGCCAGCAGTACGGCTCTGTACCAAGAGACCCAGTACTTC.

This clonotype turned up a few times. The V call is TRBV15, the J call TRBJ1-2; TRBD1 is a possible D gene (6 bases). CDR1 LNHNV and CDR2 YYDKDF come from the germline V gene (reference sequence). Trimming removed 1 base from V and 7 bases from J, with 16 bases in between. The length of the CDR3 is 15 residues. CDR3 sequence: CATSRAGGAQSGYTF. The CDR3 bases are TGTGCCACCAGCAGAGCCGGGGGCGCGCAAAGTGGCTACACCTTC.

The chain couples TRBV10-3 to TRBJ2-3; 12 bases are shared with TRBD2. V shed 11 bases and J 3 bases; nucleotides not matched to a gene: 6. Germline CDR1 ENHRY, CDR2 SYGVKD. CDR3 length: 14 residues. CDR3 DNA: TGTGCCGCACGGACTAGCGGGAAGACAGATACGCAGTATTTT. This codes for CAARTSGKTDTQYF.

This clonotype was observed a few times. This rearrangement joins TRBV6-5 to TRBJ2-1; 8 bases agree with TRBD2. Germline lookup yields CDR1 MNHEY and CDR2 SVGAGI. The CDR3 contains 15 residues. The ends lost 4 bases at V and 4 bases at J; junction bases unmatched: 6. CDR3 loop: CASSSMASGYNEQFF. The DNA for the CDR3 is TGTGCCAGCAGTTCTATGGCTAGCGGGTACAATGAGCAGTTCTTC.

This clonotype was recorded a few times. The genes are TRBV6-1 and TRBJ2-1; D is perhaps TRBD1 (6 bases). With 5 bases removed from V and 1 base from J, the gap between germline ends came to 12 bases. The germline CDR1 and CDR2 sequences are MNHNS and SASEGT. The CDR3 has 15 residues. CDR3 nucleotide sequence: TGTGCCAGCAGTACCGGACAGATTTCCTACAATGAGCAGTTCTTC. Residues: CASSTGQISYNEQFF.

The gene calls are TRBV6-2 or TRBV6-3 and TRBJ2-5; 7 bases map to TRBD1. The CDR3 has 14 amino acids. Germline V gene lookup returns CDR1 MNHEY and CDR2 SVGEGT. V shed 8 bases and J 4 bases; nucleotides not matched to a gene: 10. The CDR3 DNA is TGTGCCAGCGTAACCCCGACAGGGACAGAGACCCAGTACTTC. This codes for CASVTPTGTETQYF.

The chain uses TRBV4-2 and TRBJ2-7; no reliable D call. CDR1 and CDR2 from the germline V gene are LGHNA and YNFKEQ. The V and J ends lost 0 bases and 3 bases respectively, with 6 bases between them. This CDR3 region has 13 residues. CDR3 nucleotides: TGTGCCAGCAGCCAAGACTTCGGCTACGAGCAGTACGTC. Amino acids: CASSQDFGYEQYV.

The rearrangement uses TRBV29-1 and TRBJ2-7; 8 nucleotides match TRBD2. CDR1 and CDR2 from the germline V gene are SQVTM and ANQGSEA. The CDR3 loop spans 17 amino acids. With V trimmed by 4 bases and J by 7 bases, 21 bases remained unmatched. CDR3 residues: CSVVVQSGGTFGGEQYF. In DNA, the CDR3 is TGCAGCGTTGTAGTACAATCGGGGGGGACGTTCGGGGGAGAGCAGTACTTC.

The chain recombines TRBV2 with TRBJ1-1; weak D call: TRBD1 (5 bases). The germline V gene encodes CDR1 SNHLY and CDR2 FYNNEI. Trimming removed 6 bases from V and 3 bases from J, with 11 bases in between. CDR3 length: 13 residues. CDR3 loop: CASRSLGDTEAFF. The CDR3 region has the DNA TGTGCCAGCAGATCGTTGGGGGACACTGAAGCTTTCTTT.

This clonotype appeared many times. V and J are TRBV4-1 and TRBJ2-1, with 9 bases that match TRBD2. Germline V lookup: CDR1 MGHRA, CDR2 YSYEKL. The CDR3 runs to 17 residues. The ends lost 1 base at V and 5 bases at J; junction bases unmatched: 9. The CDR3 reads CASSQVLGLAGDNEQFF. DNA of the CDR3: TGCGCCAGCAGCCAAGTCCTGGGACTAGCTGGGGACAATGAGCAGTTCTTC.

This clonotype was seen at least ten times. The rearrangement joins TRBV6-6 to TRBJ1-1, with 7 bases that match TRBD1. CDR3 length: 13 amino acids. The J segment lost 8 bases and the V segment lost 0 bases, leaving 3 bases of the junction unmatched. CDR1 and CDR2 from the germline V gene are MNHNY and SVGAGI (reference sequence). The CDR3: CASSYSSGQEAFF. The DNA of the CDR3 is TGTGCCAGCAGTTACTCGTCGGGACAGGAAGCTTTCTTT.